Each of the 18 T cell receptor beta chains below was sequenced from the same sample in a study of Tregs in tolerant kidney transplant recipients (dated by TCRdb to about 2019). Libraries were prepared through the immunoSEQ multiplex PCR assay. As stored in TCRdb, this immuneACCESS dataset retains in-frame rearrangements with V and J assigned. A fraction of the clones does not appear; measured against another copy, unresolved V genes explain less than half of the discrepancy, and the remainder lacks a known reason. This sample's table has entries for some 15,000 clones. Jointly, the top ten make up 3.5% to 4% of the sample. Related donors were used in the transplants with nonmyeloablative bone marrow transplantation, and mixed chimerism was transient in the human trials. Here the sequenced sample was CD4+ T cells from blood (PBMCs), taken 12 months after the transplant. The receptor source for this set is a human patient who received a combined kidney and bone marrow transplant. Following transplantation, T cells from the graft donor may be among those present.

On this clone itself: The sequenced fragment ends 3 residues before the CDR3 boundary, so the rest is inferred from the germline J gene. This chain uses TRBV14 with TRBJ2-7; unclear D gene. The CDR3 has 17 amino acids. Germline CDR1 and CDR2: SGHDN and FVKESK. The V end lost 0 bases, the J end lost 0 bases, and 15 bases lay between the germline ends. The sequenced CDR3 bases are TGTGCCAGCAGCCAAGAACAGAGGCAGCTGAGCTCCTACGAG. Amino acid sequence: CASSQEQRQLSSYE. The whole CDR3 reads CASSQEQRQLSSYEQYF.

On this clone itself: Read sequence stops 3 residues before the CDR3 end, and the germline J gene provides the missing end. The chain links TRBV20-1 to TRBJ2-3, with 12 nucleotides matching TRBD2. Trimming at V came to 3 bases and at J to 7 bases, leaving 11 bases not matched to a gene. Germline V gives CDR1 DFQATT, CDR2 SNEGSKA (reference sequence). The length of the CDR3 is 16 residues. The part of the CDR3 DNA that was read is TGCAGTGCTAGCGGGGCTAGCGGGAGGGCCAGGAATACG. Encoded protein: CSASGASGRARNT. The entire CDR3 protein reads CSASGASGRARNTQYF.

As regards this clone: Coverage ceases 3 residues before the CDR3 finishes, and the germline J gene fills in the end. The genes are TRBV20-1 and TRBJ1-5, with 9 positions matching TRBD1. The CDR3 totals 14 residues. V gave up 3 bases and J gave up 5 bases; unmatched junction bases: 5. Germline V gene lookup returns CDR1 DFQATT and CDR2 SNEGSKA (reference sequence). CDR3 amino acids: CSASPTGGDQPQHF. The sequenced CDR3 bases are TGCAGTGCTAGCCCAACAGGGGGCGATCAGCCC.

Comments on this clone: The CDR3 goes on 3 residues after the read ends, and that part is filled in from the germline J gene. V is TRBV20-1 and J is TRBJ2-5; D may be TRBD2 (6 bases). This CDR3 spans 12 amino acids. Germline V gene data show CDR1 as DFQATT and CDR2 as SNEGSKA (reference sequence). V dropped 4 bases and J dropped 7 bases, with 13 bases sitting between them. CDR3 DNA, as far as it was read: TGCAGTGCTAAGACTAGATTCGGGACC. Amino acids: CSAKTRFGT. The CDR3 in its entirety is CSAKTRFGTQYF.

Notes on this clone: The read halts 3 residues ahead of the CDR3 end, with the missing end drawn from the germline J gene. The genes are TRBV5-1 and TRBJ2-1, with 9 bases identical to TRBD1. Germline CDR1 SGHRS, CDR2 YFSETQ. The CDR3 sequence is 17 residues long. The V and J ends lost 4 bases and 0 bases, in that order; junction bases with no gene match: 8. CDR3 DNA, as far as it was read: TGCGCCAGCAGCCGACAGGGGGGTAGTACCTCCTACAATGAG. It yields the protein CASSRQGGSTSYNE. The complete CDR3 reads CASSRQGGSTSYNEQFF.

Worth noting for this clone: Sequencing ends 3 residues short of the CDR3 end; the germline J gene provides the rest. This chain links TRBV4-1 with TRBJ1-1, with 8 bases matching TRBD1. CDR3 length equals 15 residues. The germline gives CDR1 MGHRA, CDR2 YSYEKL. CDR3 protein: CASSQEDREGRRAFF. Partial CDR3 DNA: TGCGCCAGCAGCCAAGAGGACAGGGAGGGACGTCGA.

The DNA read from the CDR3 is TGTGCCAGTAGTATCTCGCGGGAGGGCAGGGAGACC. Its translation is CASSISREGRET. The full CDR3 is CASSISREGRETQYF. The J gene is TRBJ2-5, the V gene TRBV19, with 9 bases aligning to TRBD2. The read ends 3 residues early relative to the CDR3; the germline J gene fills the gap. The CDR3 is 15 amino acids. J gave up 5 bases and V 3 bases, and 7 bases lay outside the gene matches. Germline CDR1 is LNHDA and CDR2 is SQIVND (reference sequence).

For this clone: The CDR3 end is not reached by the read, which stops 3 residues before it; the germline J gene fills it in. The chain joins TRBV7-3 to TRBJ2-3; 11 bases are a match to TRBD2. Germline CDR1 SGHTA, CDR2 FQGTGA. V trimming: 5 bases; J trimming: 4 bases; junction bases outside the gene matches: 5. This CDR3 has 15 residues. Partial CDR3 DNA: TGTGCCAGCAGCCTGACTAGCGGGAATGCAGATACG. Protein product: CASSLTSGNADT. The complete CDR3 reads CASSLTSGNADTQYF.

Concerning this clone: The DNA ends 3 residues before the CDR3 does, and the rest of the CDR3 is filled in from the germline J gene. V usage is TRBV11-2 and J usage is TRBJ2-3; D not certain. Trimming took 2 bases from V and 2 from J, leaving 5 bases between them. This CDR3 is 13 amino acids long. CDR1 is SGHAT, CDR2 FQNNGV, per germline. CDR3 DNA (partial): TGTGCCAGCAGCTTACAAAACACAGATACG. Translated: CASSLQNTDT. The CDR3 in full is CASSLQNTDTQYF.

In terms of frequency, this clone is medium-sized. The read comes to an end 3 residues before the CDR3 does, leaving the germline J gene to fill in the end. The J gene is TRBJ2-5, the V gene TRBV6-2 or TRBV6-3; no clear D gene. CDR3 size: 13 residues. CDR1 is MNHEY, CDR2 SVGEGT, per germline. V lost 6 bases to trimming and J lost 2 bases, with 10 bases between them. CDR3 bases read: TGTGCCAGCAGCCGCGCCTTTCAAGAGACC. Translating gives CASSRAFQET. The entire CDR3 is CASSRAFQETQYF.

Turning to this clone: The read is 3 residues too short to cover the CDR3 end, so that end is filled in from the germline J gene. This chain joins TRBV5-1 and TRBJ2-5; tentatively, D is TRBD1 (6 bases). Trimming pared 4 bases from V and 4 bases from J, leaving 14 bases between. The V gene's germline CDR1 is SGHRS and CDR2 YFSETQ. This CDR3 contains 14 residues. The CDR3 is CASSETGRPETQYF. The sequenced part of the CDR3 DNA is TGCGCCAGCAGCGAAACAGGGAGACCAGAGACC.

About this clone: Read sequence stops 3 residues before the CDR3 end, and the germline J gene provides the missing end. The chain employs TRBV7-9 and TRBJ2-1, with a weak D call TRBD1 (6 bases). The ends were cut back, 0 bases at V and 9 bases at J, with 9 bases in the middle. The CDR3 is 13 amino acids. Germline CDR1 SEHNR, CDR2 FQNEAQ (reference sequence). CDR3 sequence reads: CASSLAGGSEQFF. The CDR3 DNA, read in part, is TGTGCCAGCAGCTTAGCTGGGGGCAGTGAG.

Worth noting for this clone: Read coverage stops 3 residues before the CDR3 terminus; the germline J gene supplies the remainder. The gene calls are TRBV2 and TRBJ2-6; D may be TRBD1 (5 bases). The CDR3 contains 15 residues. Trimming took 4 bases from V and 2 from J, leaving 9 bases between them. Germline values: CDR1 SNHLY, CDR2 FYNNEI. The covered CDR3 bases are TGTGCCAGCAGTGTTCAGGGCGCTGGGGCCAACGTC. It encodes CASSVQGAGANV. The complete CDR3 sequence is CASSVQGAGANVLTF.

On this clone itself: The CDR3 end is not reached by the read, which stops 3 residues before it; the germline J gene fills it in. The chain couples TRBV2 to TRBJ2-5; possible D gene TRBD1, 6 bases. The CDR3 totals 13 residues. Deletions cut 5 bases from V and 5 bases from J, with 12 bases between. CDR1 SNHLY and CDR2 FYNNEI come from the germline V gene. The part of the CDR3 DNA that was read is TGTGCCAGCAGTCCCTTGAGGGGGGAGACC. Protein sequence: CASSPLRGET. The full CDR3 sequence reads CASSPLRGETQYF.

In terms of frequency, this clone is medium-sized. The sequence runs out 3 residues before the end of the CDR3; the remainder is reconstructed from the germline J gene. The chain combines TRBV12-3 or TRBV12-4 with TRBJ1-1; D is ambiguous. Between the trimmed V and J ends, which lost 7 bases and 6 bases, there was a span of 15 bases. The CDR3 has 13 residues. CDR3 residues: CASTYGGFAEAFF. Partial CDR3 DNA: TGTGCCAGCACCTACGGAGGGTTCGCTGAA.

A word on this clone: The observed sequence ends 3 residues before the CDR3 terminus, with the missing tail filled in from the germline J gene. The chain has TRBV20-1 and TRBJ2-7, with D tentatively TRBD1 (5 bases). This CDR3 comprises 17 residues. V gave up 0 bases and J gave up 0 bases, with 18 bases separating them. Germline V gene lookup returns CDR1 DFQATT and CDR2 SNEGSKA (reference sequence). This chain's CDR3 is CSARDNIRAPNSYEQYF. CDR3 DNA (partial): TGCAGTGCTAGAGATAATATCAGGGCTCCTAACTCCTACGAG.

Note on this clone: The read ends 3 residues before the CDR3 terminus; that terminus is restored from the germline J gene. The chain employs TRBV6-2 or TRBV6-3 and TRBJ2-1, with 10 bases matching TRBD2. Germline trimming cut 7 bases from V and 6 bases from J; bases unmatched to any gene: 9. The CDR3 spans 15 residues. The germline gives CDR1 MNHEY, CDR2 SVGEGT. This CDR3 reads CASNSGTSEGNEQFF. The CDR3 DNA, read in part, is TGTGCCAGCAATAGTGGGACTAGCGAGGGCAATGAG.

Comments on this clone: Coverage ceases 3 residues before the CDR3 finishes, and the germline J gene fills in the end. V is TRBV7-8 and J is TRBJ2-1; TRBD2 aligns across 8 bases. The junction had 9 bases not matched to a gene; V was cut back by 2 bases and J by 6 bases. The germline V gene has CDR1 SGHVS and CDR2 FQNEAQ. This CDR3 region has 16 residues. The CDR3 DNA, read in part, is TGTGCCAGCAGCTTAACGGGACTAGGGCTGGGCAATGAG. Amino acid sequence: CASSLTGLGLGNE. The whole CDR3 sequence reads CASSLTGLGLGNEQFF.